Below, one TCR beta chain is given with its context. What it recognizes is unknown. These data belong to a study of cytomegalovirus exposure and HLA in healthy donors. Trimming took 0 bases from V and 0 from J, leaving 6 bases between them. The CDR3 is 15 amino acids. Germline CDR1 reads LGHNA; CDR2 reads YSLEER. The primer mix had 60 Vbeta and 13 Jbeta primers. Using immunoSEQ multiplex PCR, the repertoire was profiled, and TCRdb retains in-frame clones only, with some absent. This table holds under 150,000 clones, 83% found once. General study points: Later on, an analysis tied 15,000 to 20,000 TCR beta sequences to HLA alleles at 0.05 false discovery rate. About 90% or about 30% of the time was how often most TCR beta V segments were productive, according to an earlier analysis. Presence/absence comparisons presumed near-even sequencing depth among donors. By a later analysis, the bulk of CMV-associated TCR beta chains appeared HLA-restricted.

Sequenced: PBMCs. This clonotype originated in a girl aged 2-10 years in good health and CMV-seronegative. This chain links TRBV4-3 with TRBJ2-1; no clear D gene. The CDR3 coding sequence is TGCGCCAGCAGCCAAGATCGCTACTCCTACAATGAGCAGTTCTTC. This sequence encodes CASSQDRYSYNEQFF.